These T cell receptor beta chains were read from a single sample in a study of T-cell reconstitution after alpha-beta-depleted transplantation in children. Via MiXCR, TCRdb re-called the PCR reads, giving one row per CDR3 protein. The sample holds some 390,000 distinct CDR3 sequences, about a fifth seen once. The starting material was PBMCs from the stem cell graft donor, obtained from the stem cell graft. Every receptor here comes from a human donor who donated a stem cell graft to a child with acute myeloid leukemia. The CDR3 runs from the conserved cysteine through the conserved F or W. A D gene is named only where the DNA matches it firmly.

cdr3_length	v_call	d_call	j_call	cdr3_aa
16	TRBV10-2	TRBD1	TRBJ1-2	CASNPSWGQENYGYTF
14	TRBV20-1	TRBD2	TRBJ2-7	CSARTSGDTYEQYF
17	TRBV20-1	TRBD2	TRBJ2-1	CSARGLAGLKTYNEQFF
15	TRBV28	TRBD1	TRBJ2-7	CASSFWRQGVGEQYF
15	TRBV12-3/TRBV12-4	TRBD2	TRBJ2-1	CASSSGTSGSDEQFF
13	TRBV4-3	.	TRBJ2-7	CASSQGVGNEQYF
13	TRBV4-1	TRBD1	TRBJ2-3	CASSRQGLDTQYF
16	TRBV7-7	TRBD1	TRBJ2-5	CASSLARDRGLETQYF
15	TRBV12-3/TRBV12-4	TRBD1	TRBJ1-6	CASSSGQGARSPLHF
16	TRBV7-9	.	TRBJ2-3	CASSSYTGPGTDTQYF
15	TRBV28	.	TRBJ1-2	CASHEVGGTNYGYTF
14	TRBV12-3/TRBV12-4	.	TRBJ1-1	CASTPDPGGTEAFF
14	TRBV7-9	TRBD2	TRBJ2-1	CAIPREAGVNEQFF
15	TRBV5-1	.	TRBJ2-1	CASSSSGGGYNEQFF
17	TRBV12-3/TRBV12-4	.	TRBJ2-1	CASSLNVGGGDYNEQFF